The 30 T cell receptor beta chains below were found in one sample sequenced in a study of shared clonotypes between healthy human individuals. Measured with immunoSEQ multiplex PCR; TCRdb has only the in-frame clones, and not every one. This table holds about 1,500,000 clones, approximately 97% found once. Sequenced sample: naive CD4+ T cells sorted from blood. Subset in this sample: CD45RA+ positively selected. These receptors all stem from a man under 40 in good health.

The rearrangement joins TRBV2 to TRBJ1-1, with D possibly TRBD1 on 6 matching bases. V lost 6 bases and J 5 bases, leaving 22 bases between the germline ends. The CDR3 is 16 residues long. The germline V gene encodes CDR1 SNHLY and CDR2 FYNNEI. The CDR3 loop is CASRKGVNQGGTEAFF. In nucleotides, the CDR3 is TGTGCCAGCAGAAAGGGGGTGAATCAGGGTGGGACTGAAGCTTTCTTT.

This chain links TRBV5-5 with TRBJ2-3; no firm D call. The CDR3 is made up of 13 amino acids. Between the trimmed V and J ends, which lost 4 bases and 7 bases, there was a span of 13 bases. The germline V gene has CDR1 SGHKS and CDR2 YYEKEE (reference sequence). This CDR3 is CASSPVLLNTQYF. As DNA, the CDR3 is TGTGCCAGCAGCCCCGTATTGTTGAATACGCAGTATTTT. The full variable domain, its missing parts supplied by reference TRBV5-5 and TRBJ2-3, is DAGVTQSPTHLIKTRGQQVTLRCSPISGHKSVSWYQQVLGQGPQFIFQYYEKEERGRGNFPDRFSARQFPNYSSELNVNALLLGDSALYLCASSPVLLNTQYFGPGTRLTVL.

The V and J genes are TRBV6-5 and TRBJ2-5, with D tentatively TRBD1 (6 bases). The germline V gene has CDR1 MNHEY and CDR2 SVGAGI. Trimming stripped 6 bases from V and 5 bases from J, with 19 bases between. The CDR3 loop spans 15 amino acids. CDR3 sequence: CASSYGAGRGETQYF. Here the CDR3 DNA reads TGTGCCAGCAGCTACGGCGCCGGAAGGGGGGAGACCCAGTACTTC.

The chain recombines TRBV20-1 with TRBJ2-7; D is undetermined. CDR1 and CDR2 (germline): DFQATT, SNEGSKA (reference sequence). V was pared by 6 bases and J by 2 bases, with 8 bases between. The CDR3 is 11 residues long. CDR3 bases: TGCAGTGCCACCCTTCCCTACGAGCAGTACTTC. Translating gives CSATLPYEQYF.

The genes are TRBV5-1 and TRBJ2-2; weak D call: TRBD1 (5 bases). With 7 bases removed from V and 2 bases from J, the gap between germline ends came to 15 bases. The CDR3 extends over 15 amino acids. Germline CDR1 and CDR2: SGHRS and YFSETQ. CDR3: CASRHETANTGELFF. The CDR3 nucleotides read TGCGCCAGCCGACACGAGACAGCTAACACCGGGGAGCTGTTTTTT.

The chain carries TRBV7-2 and TRBJ2-6, with D perhaps matching TRBD2 (7 bases). The CDR3 is 17 residues long. Deletions cut 8 bases from V and 0 bases from J, with 17 bases between. Germline V lookup: CDR1 SGHTA, CDR2 FQGNSA. The CDR3 DNA reads as TGTGCCAGCGCCTCGGCGGGGGCAAGCTCTGGGGCCAACGTCCTGACTTTC. Translating gives CASASAGASSGANVLTF.

In this sample, this clone turned up once. The J gene is TRBJ1-5, the V gene TRBV18; D is unresolved. Trimming cost V 4 bases and J 0 bases, with 7 bases left between them. Per germline, CDR1 KGHSH and CDR2 LQKENI. This CDR3 is 14 amino acids long. CDR3 amino acids: CASSRGDSNQPQHF. The CDR3 DNA sequence: TGTGCCAGCTCACGCGGGGATAGCAATCAGCCCCAGCATTTT.

This clone was observed a single time. The rearrangement joins TRBV28 to TRBJ2-7; 13 nucleotides agree with TRBD2. V lost 8 bases to trimming and J lost 5 bases; unmatched junction nucleotides: 6. Germline-derived CDR1 and CDR2 are MDHEN and SYDVKM. This CDR3 region has 14 residues. The CDR3 sequence: CASVTSGRADEQYF. In nucleotides, the CDR3 is TGTGCCAGCGTTACTAGCGGGAGGGCCGACGAGCAGTACTTC.

Remarks on this clone: This CDR3 is also generated by other DNA sequences in the sample. The chain joins TRBV7-9 to TRBJ2-7; D uncertain. Germline CDR1 and CDR2: SEHNR and FQNEAQ (reference sequence). V lost 3 bases to trimming and J lost 2 bases, with 8 bases between them. The CDR3 is 13 residues long. The CDR3 region is CASSFLGTYEQYF. The CDR3 nucleotides are TGTGCCAGCAGCTTTCTGGGTACCTACGAGCAGTACTTC.

The chain recombines TRBV2 with TRBJ2-1; TRBD1 is a possible D gene (6 bases). There are 14 residues in the CDR3. V lost 2 bases, J lost 4 bases, and 9 bases lay in between. Germline V gives CDR1 SNHLY, CDR2 FYNNEI. CDR3 sequence (DNA): TGTGCCAGCAGTGAAAATAGGGGGTACAATGAGCAGTTCTTC. Translating gives CASSENRGYNEQFF.

The J gene is TRBJ2-1, the V gene TRBV5-1; D may be TRBD2 (6 bases). The V gene lost 2 bases and the J gene lost 10 bases, with 22 bases spanning the gap. The CDR3 has 16 residues. Germline V CDR1 and CDR2: SGHRS, YFSETQ. Here the CDR3 reads CASSFEASVLLGEQFF. The CDR3 DNA reads TGCGCCAGCAGCTTCGAGGCTAGCGTATTACTCGGGGAGCAGTTCTTC.

CDR3 bases: TGTGCCAGCAGCCCCTTCGTCGGGGCGGGAAAGAGCAATGAGCAGTTCTTC. Translating gives CASSPFVGAGKSNEQFF. The chain links TRBV13 to TRBJ2-1; TRBD2 might be the D (6 bases). Germline CDR1 is PRHDT and CDR2 is FYEKMQ (reference sequence). Deletions cut 5 bases from V and 6 bases from J, with 23 bases between. The CDR3 consists of 17 residues.

The V and J genes are TRBV20-1 and TRBJ1-2; D not certain. This CDR3 has 10 residues. Germline V gene lookup returns CDR1 DFQATT and CDR2 SNEGSKA (reference sequence). The V and J ends lost 1 base and 5 bases respectively, with 2 bases between them. CDR3 nucleotides: TGCAGTGCTAGAGTATATGGCTACACCTTC. Translation: CSARVYGYTF.

J is TRBJ1-5 and V is TRBV14; D remains unclear. Germline values: CDR1 SGHDN, CDR2 FVKESK. The CDR3 is 16 amino acids. V was pared by 5 bases and J by 2 bases, with 16 bases between. CDR3 sequence reads: CASSISDFSGNQPQHF. The CDR3 DNA follows: TGTGCCAGCAGCATCAGTGACTTCTCGGGCAATCAGCCCCAGCATTTT.

The chain recombines TRBV15 with TRBJ2-7, with 10 bases matching TRBD2. Germline-derived CDR1 and CDR2 are LNHNV and YYDKDF (reference sequence). This CDR3 region has 16 residues. After removal of 1 base from V and 3 bases from J, the junction contained 6 bases not matched to a gene. CDR3 bases: TGTGCCACCAGCAGAGCAAAACTAGCGGGGCACTACGAGCAGTACTTC. As protein: CATSRAKLAGHYEQYF. Drawing the rest from reference TRBV15 and TRBJ2-7, the complete variable domain is DAMVIQNPRYQVTQFGKPVTLSCSQTLNHNVMYWYQQKSSQAPKLLFHYYDKDFNNEADTPDNFQSRRPNTSFCFLDIRSPGLGDTAMYLCATSRAKLAGHYEQYFGPGTRLTVT.

The rearrangement uses TRBV28 and TRBJ2-7; 8 bases align to TRBD2. The CDR3 runs 14 residues. Trimming cost V 6 bases and J 0 bases; bases outside gene matches: 4. The V gene's germline CDR1 is MDHEN and CDR2 SYDVKM. CDR3 nucleotides: TGTGCCAGCAGGGTAGCGGGAAACTCCTACGAGCAGTACTTC. Translation: CASRVAGNSYEQYF. Variable domain in full (rest from reference TRBV28 and TRBJ2-7): DVKVTQSSRYLVKRTGEKVFLECVQDMDHENMFWYRQDPGLGLRLIYFSYDVKMKEKGDIPEGYSVSREKKERFSLILESASTNQTSMYLCASRVAGNSYEQYFGPGTRLTVT.

This chain connects TRBV30 to TRBJ1-2; TRBD1 might be the D (5 bases). This CDR3 is built from 16 residues. In germline, CDR1 is GTSNPN, CDR2 SVGIG (reference sequence). Trimming shortened V by 0 bases and J by 0 bases, and 14 bases separated the two germline ends. The CDR3 nucleotides read TGTGCCTGGAGTGTACCCGACAGAGCGGCTAACTATGGCTACACCTTC. Amino acid sequence: CAWSVPDRAANYGYTF. The complete variable domain, with remaining parts taken from reference TRBV30 and TRBJ1-2, reads SQTIHQWPATLVQPVGSPLSLECTVEGTSNPNLYWYRQAAGRGLQLLFYSVGIGQISSEVPQNLSASRPQDRQFILSSKKLLLSDSGFYLCAWSVPDRAANYGYTFGSGTRLTVV.

The chain links TRBV7-2 to TRBJ1-2; no firm D call. Trimming cost V 1 base and J 3 bases, with 9 bases left between them. The CDR3 is made up of 14 amino acids. Germline V gene lookup returns CDR1 SGHTA and CDR2 FQGNSA. CDR3 in DNA: TGTGCCAGCAGCTTAGATTGGACCGACTATGGCTACACCTTC. This sequence encodes CASSLDWTDYGYTF.

The chain recombines TRBV7-2 with TRBJ1-3; no clear D. The CDR3 covers 13 residues. V lost 2 bases and J 4 bases, leaving 6 bases between the germline ends. The germline V gene has CDR1 SGHTA and CDR2 FQGNSA. CDR3 sequence (DNA): TGTGCCAGCAGCTTAACGGCAGGAAACACCATATATTTT. Translated: CASSLTAGNTIYF.

This chain connects TRBV6-6 to TRBJ1-2; D call uncertain. The V end lost 0 bases, the J end lost 0 bases, and 8 bases lay between the germline ends. Germline V gene data show CDR1 as MNHNY and CDR2 as SVGAGI (reference sequence). The CDR3 runs 15 residues. The CDR3 region has the DNA TGTGCCAGCAGTTACTCGGAGGGAGCTAACTATGGCTACACCTTC. It encodes CASSYSEGANYGYTF.

Comment on this clone: The sample contains more than one DNA sequence encoding this CDR3. The chain joins TRBV18 to TRBJ1-4, with D possibly matching TRBD1 (6 bases). This CDR3 region has 16 residues. Germline-derived CDR1 and CDR2 are KGHSH and LQKENI. Trimming took 6 bases from V and 0 from J, leaving 14 bases between them. This CDR3 is CASSPGQLATNEKLFF. The CDR3 DNA follows: TGTGCCAGCTCTCCAGGACAGCTTGCAACTAATGAAAAACTGTTTTTT.

The V call is TRBV12-5, the J call TRBJ2-7; 8 positions agree with TRBD2. CDR3 length: 14 residues. V trimming: 1 base; J trimming: 3 bases; junction bases outside the gene matches: 2. Per the germline V gene, CDR1 is LGHNT and CDR2 is FRNRAP. The CDR3 loop reads CASGLGTSNYEQYF. The CDR3 DNA follows: TGTGCTAGTGGTTTGGGGACTAGCAACTACGAGCAGTACTTC.

This chain connects TRBV11-2 to TRBJ2-3; no reliable D call. CDR3 length equals 12 residues. The V end lost 4 bases, the J end lost 6 bases, and 8 bases lay between the germline ends. Germline CDR1 SGHAT, CDR2 FQNNGV. CDR3 amino acids: CASSSNRDTQYF. In DNA form, the CDR3 reads TGTGCCAGCAGCTCTAATCGTGATACGCAGTATTTT.

CDR3 sequence reads: CASSLVSPESETQYF. In DNA form, the CDR3 reads TGTGCCAGCAGCTTAGTCTCGCCAGAATCTGAGACCCAGTACTTC. The chain has TRBV7-8 and TRBJ2-5, with no clear D. The V gene lost 1 base and the J gene lost 5 bases, with 14 bases spanning the gap. CDR1 SGHVS and CDR2 FQNEAQ come from the germline V gene. This CDR3 contains 15 residues. Full variable domain (missing parts from reference TRBV7-8 and TRBJ2-5): GAGVSQSPRYKVAKRGQDVALRCDPISGHVSLFWYQQALGQGPEFLTYFQNEAQLDKSGLPSDRFFAERPEGSVSTLKIQRTQQEDSAVYLCASSLVSPESETQYFGPGTRLLVL.

The chain recombines TRBV12-5 with TRBJ2-3, with 9 nucleotides matching TRBD2. The CDR3 extends over 14 amino acids. Germline CDR1 LGHNT, CDR2 FRNRAP. Trimming cost V 6 bases and J 6 bases; bases outside gene matches: 7. The CDR3, as DNA: TGTGCTAGTGGAACAGGACTAGCGATGGATACGCAGTATTTT. Residues: CASGTGLAMDTQYF. The full variable domain, its missing parts supplied by reference TRBV12-5 and TRBJ2-3, is DARVTQTPRHKVTEMGQEVTMRCQPILGHNTVFWYRQTMMQGLELLAYFRNRAPLDDSGMPKDRFSAEMPDATLATLKIQPSEPRDSAVYFCASGTGLAMDTQYFGPGTRLTVL.

This sequence joins TRBV4-2 and TRBJ1-1; the D is unclear. With 0 bases removed from V and 7 bases from J, the gap between germline ends came to 12 bases. This CDR3 region has 14 residues. From germline, CDR1 is LGHNA and CDR2 YNFKEQ. CDR3: CASSQDLSADEAFF. The CDR3 DNA follows: TGTGCCAGCAGCCAAGATCTATCGGCGGATGAAGCTTTCTTT.

The CDR3 spells CASSWGTGSRETQYF. The CDR3 region has the DNA TGTGCCAGCAGCTGGGGGACAGGGTCCCGGGAGACCCAGTACTTC. This chain connects TRBV11-2 to TRBJ2-5; TRBD1 aligns across 9 bases. The CDR3 spans 15 residues. Germline CDR1 reads SGHAT; CDR2 reads FQNNGV. V lost 4 bases, J lost 5 bases, and 8 bases stayed unmatched.

The chain links TRBV27 to TRBJ2-7, with 8 bases fitting TRBD1. CDR3 size: 17 residues. Germline assignment: CDR1 MNHEY and CDR2 SMNVEV (reference sequence). V lost 6 bases, J lost 0 bases, and 13 bases stayed unmatched. CDR3 bases: TGTGCCAGCAGGATTGACCAGGGGGCGGCGTTCTCCTACGAGCAGTACTTC. Its protein product is CASRIDQGAAFSYEQYF.

CDR3 sequence reads: CASRSAGYSYEQYF. CDR3 DNA: TGCGCCAGCAGGTCCGCGGGCTATTCCTACGAGCAGTACTTC. The rearrangement links TRBV5-1 to TRBJ2-7, with a possible D match to TRBD2 (5 bases). This CDR3 is 14 amino acids long. Germline values: CDR1 SGHRS, CDR2 YFSETQ. V lost 5 bases and J 1 base, leaving 13 bases between the germline ends.

This clone has a handful of counts. This chain links TRBV6-1 with TRBJ1-2; D uncertain. From germline, CDR1 is MNHNS and CDR2 SASEGT. Trimming shortened V by 3 bases and J by 1 base, and 6 bases separated the two germline ends. The CDR3 runs 13 residues. CDR3 sequence reads: CASSEDVNYGYTF. As DNA, the CDR3 is TGTGCCAGCAGTGAGGACGTTAACTATGGCTACACCTTC.